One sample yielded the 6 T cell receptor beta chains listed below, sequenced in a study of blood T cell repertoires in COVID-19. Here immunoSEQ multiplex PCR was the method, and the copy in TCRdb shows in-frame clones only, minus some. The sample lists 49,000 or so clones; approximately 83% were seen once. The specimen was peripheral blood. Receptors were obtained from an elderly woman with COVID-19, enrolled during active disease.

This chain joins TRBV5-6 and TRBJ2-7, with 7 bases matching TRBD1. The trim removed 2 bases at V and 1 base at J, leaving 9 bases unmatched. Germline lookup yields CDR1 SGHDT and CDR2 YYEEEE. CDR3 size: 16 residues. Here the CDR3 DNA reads TGTGCCAGCAGCTTATTTAGGGACAGATTATCCTACGAGCAGTACTTC. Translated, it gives CASSLFRDRLSYEQYF. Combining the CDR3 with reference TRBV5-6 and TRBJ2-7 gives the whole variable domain DAGVTQSPTHLIKTRGQQVTLRCSPKSGHDTVSWYQQALGQGPQFIFQYYEEEERQRGNFPDRFSGHQFPNYSSELNVNALLLGDSALYLCASSLFRDRLSYEQYFGPGTRLTVT.

Here the CDR3 reads CATSDLGPRRGSRPRGYGYTF. CDR3 in DNA: TGTGCCACCAGTGATTTGGGACCCCGCCGCGGAAGTAGGCCCCGGGGGTATGGCTACACCTTC. The V call is TRBV24-1, the J call TRBJ1-2; a possible D gene is TRBD1 (5 bases). Germline-derived CDR1 and CDR2 are KGHDR and SFDVKD. The CDR3 loop spans 21 amino acids. Trimming shortened V by 0 bases and J by 5 bases, and 30 bases separated the two germline ends.

This CDR3 reads CASSQGQGMENTEAFF. In DNA, the CDR3 is TGTGCCAGCAGCCAAGGACAGGGGATGGAGAACACTGAAGCTTTCTTT. The chain combines TRBV6-6 with TRBJ1-1; 9 bases map to TRBD1. Germline CDR1 MNHNY, CDR2 SVGAGI (reference sequence). Trimming cost V 6 bases and J 1 base; bases outside gene matches: 9. CDR3 size: 16 residues.

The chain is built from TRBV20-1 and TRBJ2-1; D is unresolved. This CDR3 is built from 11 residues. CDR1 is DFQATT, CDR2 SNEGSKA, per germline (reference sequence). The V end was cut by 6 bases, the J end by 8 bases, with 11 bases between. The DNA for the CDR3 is TGCAGTGCAATTAACCCGGATGAGCAGTTCTTC. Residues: CSAINPDEQFF.

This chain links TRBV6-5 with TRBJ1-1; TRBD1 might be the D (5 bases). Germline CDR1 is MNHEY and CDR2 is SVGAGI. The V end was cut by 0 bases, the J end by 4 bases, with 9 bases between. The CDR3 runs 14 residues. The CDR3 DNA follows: TGTGCCAGCAGTTACTCGGACACCGGCACTGAAGCTTTCTTT. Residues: CASSYSDTGTEAFF.

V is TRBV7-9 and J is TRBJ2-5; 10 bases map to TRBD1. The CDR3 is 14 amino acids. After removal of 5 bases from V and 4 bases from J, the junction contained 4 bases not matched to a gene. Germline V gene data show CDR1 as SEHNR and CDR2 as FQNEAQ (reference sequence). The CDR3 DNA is TGTGCCAGCAGCGGGAGGGACAGGGGAGAGACCCAGTACTTC. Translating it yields CASSGRDRGETQYF.